The 31 T cell receptor beta chains presented below share a single source sample, sequenced in a study of beta chain features in type 1 diabetes. Study-level results: All four CD4+ subsets from Type 1 diabetes patients carried moderately but significantly shorter TCRB CDR3s.

These receptors lack a known antigen. The investigators reverse transcribed all of the isolated RNA, so they sequenced expressed TCRB transcripts. Libraries were prepared by immunoSEQ multiplex PCR; TCRdb keeps only in-frame clonotypes and omits some of them. This sample yields hundreds of thousands of clones, of which about 14% are seen a single time; 0.035% to 0.045% belongs to the top ten. Sequenced material: naive CD4+ T cells from blood. The receptors here all came from a man between 18 and 35 years old with type 1 diabetes.

Worth noting for this clone: A read error may account for a junction end that differs from germline. The chain carries TRBV18 and TRBJ2-7; D is ambiguous. Germline V lookup: CDR1 KGHSH, CDR2 LQKENI. CDR3 length: 12 residues. The CDR3: CASSPLGQRKSF. The CDR3 DNA reads as TGTGCCAGCTCACCCCTCGGGCAGAGAAAGTCTTTC.

The CDR3 DNA follows: TGTGCCAGTAGTATAGCGGGAGTTCGAAATGAGCAGTTCTTC. It is translated as CASSIAGVRNEQFF. The chain links TRBV19 to TRBJ2-1; D may be TRBD2 (6 bases). There are 14 residues in the CDR3. Germline CDR1 LNHDA, CDR2 SQIVND (reference sequence). V was cut by 1 base and J by 7 bases, with 11 bases left in between. Full variable domain (outside the CDR3, taken from reference TRBV19 and TRBJ2-1): DGGITQSPKYLFRKEGQNVTLSCEQNLNHDAMYWYRQDPGQGLRLIYYSQIVNDFQKGDIAEGYSVSREKKESFPLTVTSAQKNPTAFYLCASSIAGVRNEQFFGPGTRLTVL.

This clone was recorded a few times. J is TRBJ1-2 and V is TRBV5-1; the D is unclear. Germline values: CDR1 SGHRS, CDR2 YFSETQ. Trimming removed 1 base at V and 5 bases at J, with 15 bases between. The CDR3 length is 15 residues. This chain's CDR3 is CASSLIPGNHYGYTF. The CDR3 nucleotides are TGCGCCAGCAGCTTGATTCCGGGGAACCATTATGGCTACACCTTC.

The chain joins TRBV11-2 to TRBJ2-7, with a weak D call TRBD1 (6 bases). The length of the CDR3 is 14 residues. V lost 5 bases and J 1 base, leaving 12 bases between the germline ends. The germline gives CDR1 SGHAT, CDR2 FQNNGV. This CDR3 is CASSLAGTSYEQYF. The CDR3 DNA sequence: TGTGCCAGCAGCCTAGCCGGGACATCCTACGAGCAGTACTTC.

This chain links TRBV2 with TRBJ1-4; perhaps TRBD1 as D (5 bases). Trimming left V 6 bases short and J 8 bases short, with 16 bases between. From germline, CDR1 is SNHLY and CDR2 FYNNEI. CDR3 length: 14 residues. CDR3 DNA: TGTGCCAGCAGCCTGACGGGGCTGGTAGAAAAACTGTTTTTT. Protein: CASSLTGLVEKLFF. Together with reference TRBV2 and TRBJ1-4, the CDR3 gives the full variable domain: EPEVTQTPSHQVTQMGQEVILRCVPISNHLYFYWYRQILGQKVEFLVSFYNNEISEKSEIFDDQFSVERPDGSNFTLKIRSTKLEDSAMYFCASSLTGLVEKLFFGSGTQLSVL.

This chain links TRBV5-4 with TRBJ2-1; 10 positions match TRBD2. The CDR3 spans 14 residues. V shed 2 bases, J shed 7 bases, and the junction held 3 bases outside the gene matches. Looked up from germline, CDR1 is SGHNT and CDR2 is YYREEE (reference sequence). This CDR3 is CASSLAGGSNEQFF. CDR3 nucleotides: TGTGCCAGCAGCTTAGCGGGAGGGAGTAATGAGCAGTTCTTC.

This clone occurred a few times. This chain joins TRBV2 and TRBJ2-1, with TRBD2 identical over 9 bases. This CDR3 is 14 amino acids long. Trimming removed 6 bases from V and 4 bases from J; junction bases left unmatched: 4. Germline-derived CDR1 and CDR2 are SNHLY and FYNNEI. As DNA, the CDR3 is TGTGCCAGCAGCGTTGGACTAGCGTACAATGAGCAGTTCTTC. Its protein is CASSVGLAYNEQFF.

CDR3 region: CASSLETSGQNEQFF. The DNA of the CDR3 is TGTGCCAGCAGCTTAGAGACGTCCGGTCAGAATGAGCAGTTCTTC. The chain is built from TRBV11-3 and TRBJ2-1; no clear D. V lost 0 bases, J lost 7 bases, and 13 bases lay in between. Germline V lookup: CDR1 SGHNT, CDR2 YENEEA. The CDR3 runs to 15 residues.

This clone was seen a few times. This chain connects TRBV20-1 to TRBJ2-5, with no clear D. The germline V gene has CDR1 DFQATT and CDR2 SNEGSKA (reference sequence). The CDR3 runs to 11 residues. The V end was cut by 1 base, the J end by 9 bases, with 9 bases between. CDR3 sequence: CSARANEAQYF. In nucleotides, the CDR3 is TGCAGTGCTAGAGCGAATGAGGCCCAGTACTTC.

V usage is TRBV28 and J usage is TRBJ2-3; D is unclear. The germline V and J ends were trimmed by 2 bases and 0 bases, with 9 bases remaining between them. From germline, CDR1 is MDHEN and CDR2 SYDVKM. The CDR3 contains 15 residues. CDR3 sequence (DNA): TGTGCCAGCAGTTTAGACATTCTTAGCACAGATACGCAGTATTTT. Translation gives CASSLDILSTDTQYF.

This sequence joins TRBV11-3 and TRBJ2-1; 8 bases line up with TRBD1. This CDR3 is built from 15 residues. With V trimmed by 5 bases and J by 2 bases, 5 bases remained unmatched. Germline CDR1 SGHNT, CDR2 YENEEA. CDR3 sequence (DNA): TGTGCCAGCAGCATCCGGACAGGGACCTACAATGAGCAGTTCTTC. Protein product: CASSIRTGTYNEQFF.

As regards this clone: Within the sample, other DNA sequences also encode this same CDR3. The chain combines TRBV7-2 with TRBJ2-7, with a possible D match to TRBD1 (6 bases). This CDR3 has 12 amino acids. The ends were cut back, 6 bases at V and 2 bases at J, with 8 bases in the middle. Germline CDR1 and CDR2: SGHTA and FQGNSA. CDR3 in amino acids: CASSSGAYEQYF. CDR3 sequence (DNA): TGTGCCAGCAGTTCAGGGGCCTACGAGCAGTACTTC.

This clone appeared a few times. The gene calls are TRBV7-2 and TRBJ2-7, with D perhaps matching TRBD1 (5 bases). The CDR3 totals 13 residues. Germline lookup yields CDR1 SGHTA and CDR2 FQGNSA. The ends were cut back, 3 bases at V and 6 bases at J, with 12 bases in the middle. CDR3 protein: CASSLGREREQYF. CDR3 coding DNA: TGTGCCAGCAGCTTGGGGCGTGAACGCGAGCAGTACTTC. The complete variable domain, with remaining parts taken from reference TRBV7-2 and TRBJ2-7, reads GAGVSQSPSNKVTEKGKDVELRCDPISGHTALYWYRQSLGQGLEFLIYFQGNSAPDKSGLPSDRFSAERTGGSVSTLTIQRTQQEDSAVYLCASSLGREREQYFGPGTRLTVT.

This clone appeared many times. The rearrangement uses TRBV13 and TRBJ2-4; D gene unclear. The CDR3 totals 13 residues. The V and J ends lost 3 bases and 1 base respectively, with 4 bases between them. The germline gives CDR1 PRHDT, CDR2 FYEKMQ (reference sequence). CDR3 nucleotides: TGTGCCAGCAGCTTGCGGGCCAAAAACATTCAGTACTTC. Its translation is CASSLRAKNIQYF. The full variable domain, in which reference TRBV13 and TRBJ2-4 provide the parts outside the CDR3, is AAGVIQSPRHLIKEKRETATLKCYPIPRHDTVYWYQQGPGQDPQFLISFYEKMQSDKGSIPDRFSAQQFSDYHSELNMSSLELGDSALYFCASSLRAKNIQYFGAGTRLSVL.

This clone was detected a few times. The chain uses TRBV29-1 and TRBJ1-1; possible D gene TRBD1, 6 bases. Germline lookup yields CDR1 SQVTM and CDR2 ANQGSEA. Trimming stripped 2 bases from V and 1 base from J, with 14 bases between. The CDR3 length is 15 residues. The CDR3 sequence: CSVEFTGQRNTEAFF. The DNA for the CDR3 is TGCAGCGTTGAATTCACAGGGCAGCGGAACACTGAAGCTTTCTTT.

This clone was seen a handful of times. This chain links TRBV28 with TRBJ1-6; the D is unclear. Looked up from germline, CDR1 is MDHEN and CDR2 is SYDVKM. This CDR3 spans 16 amino acids. Deletions cut 3 bases from V and 4 bases from J, with 13 bases between. The CDR3 DNA follows: TGTGCCAGCAGTTTCCTAGACCAAACGTATAATTCACCCCTCCACTTT. Translating it yields CASSFLDQTYNSPLHF.

This clone has just a few counts. The J gene is TRBJ1-6, the V gene TRBV2, with D possibly being TRBD1 (5 bases). The germline V gene has CDR1 SNHLY and CDR2 FYNNEI. V lost 4 bases, J lost 7 bases, and 11 bases lay in between. The CDR3 spans 14 residues. CDR3 amino acids: CASSGDGRNSPLHF. The CDR3 region has the DNA TGTGCCAGCAGTGGGGACGGGAGAAATTCACCCCTCCACTTT.

The rearrangement joins TRBV30 to TRBJ2-5; 9 bases are shared with TRBD1. The CDR3 is 14 residues long. Germline V gene data show CDR1 as GTSNPN and CDR2 as SVGIG (reference sequence). V lost 2 bases to trimming and J lost 5 bases; unmatched junction nucleotides: 6. CDR3 protein: CAWSRDRVGETQYF. CDR3 sequence (DNA): TGTGCCTGGAGTAGGGACAGGGTCGGGGAGACCCAGTACTTC.

This clone was observed a handful of times. The chain joins TRBV11-2 to TRBJ2-1; D is uncertain. Germline V gives CDR1 SGHAT, CDR2 FQNNGV. This CDR3 comprises 13 residues. The germline V and J ends were trimmed by 7 bases and 6 bases, with 13 bases remaining between them. The CDR3 region is CASTPGRSNEQFF. Here the CDR3 DNA reads TGTGCCAGCACTCCCGGCCGGAGCAATGAGCAGTTCTTC.

This clone was recorded a few times. V and J are TRBV5-1 and TRBJ1-1; D remains ambiguous. The V and J ends lost 3 bases and 4 bases respectively, with 16 bases between them. This CDR3 has 15 amino acids. Germline CDR1 SGHRS, CDR2 YFSETQ. Here the CDR3 reads CASSSAASGSTEAFF. DNA of the CDR3: TGCGCCAGCAGCTCTGCCGCCTCGGGGAGCACTGAAGCTTTCTTT.

This chain links TRBV7-9 with TRBJ2-5; TRBD2 aligns across 10 bases. Germline V gene sequence: CDR1 SEHNR, CDR2 FQNEAQ (reference sequence). The CDR3 is made up of 13 amino acids. Trimming removed 6 bases from V and 2 bases from J; junction bases left unmatched: 0. The CDR3 bases are TGTGCCAGCAGACTAGCGGGGCAAGAGACCCAGTACTTC. Translating it yields CASRLAGQETQYF.

This clone occurred a few times. J is TRBJ2-3 and V is TRBV4-3, with no clear D. The CDR3 is 15 amino acids. V was trimmed by 2 bases and J by 2 bases, leaving 11 bases between them. CDR1 is LGHNA, CDR2 YSLEER, per germline. Here the CDR3 DNA reads TGCGCCAGCAGCCAAAGGGCCCAGACCACAGATACGCAGTATTTT. Encoded protein: CASSQRAQTTDTQYF.

The rearrangement uses TRBV5-4 and TRBJ2-5, with D perhaps matching TRBD1 (6 bases). CDR3 size: 15 residues. The germline V gene encodes CDR1 SGHNT and CDR2 YYREEE (reference sequence). V lost 1 base, J lost 4 bases, and 14 bases lay in between. CDR3 in amino acids: CASSLPGQGRETQYF. The CDR3 DNA sequence: TGTGCCAGCAGCTTGCCCGGGCAGGGGAGAGAGACCCAGTACTTC.

This clone has a handful of counts. The V gene is TRBV27, the J gene TRBJ2-7, with 9 bases fitting TRBD1. From germline, CDR1 is MNHEY and CDR2 SMNVEV (reference sequence). The CDR3 extends over 15 amino acids. The trim removed 4 bases at V and 0 bases at J, leaving 4 bases unmatched. The CDR3 sequence: CASSYGTGSSYEQYF. The CDR3, as DNA: TGTGCCAGCAGTTACGGGACAGGGAGCTCCTACGAGCAGTACTTC.

This clone was counted only a few times. The V call is TRBV9, the J call TRBJ2-3, with D possibly being TRBD1 (5 bases). Trimming pared 1 base from V and 2 bases from J, leaving 8 bases between. The CDR3 length is 14 residues. Germline V gene sequence: CDR1 SGDLS, CDR2 YYNGEE. CDR3 sequence reads: CASSVQGYTDTQYF. The CDR3 coding sequence is TGTGCCAGCAGCGTACAGGGATACACAGATACGCAGTATTTT.

Here the CDR3 DNA reads TGTGCCAGCAGTAAGGACAGGCGGGGGACTGAAGCTTTCTTT. Its protein is CASSKDRRGTEAFF. This chain connects TRBV5-6 to TRBJ1-1; 7 bases map to TRBD1. CDR3 length equals 14 residues. The V segment lost 5 bases and the J segment 5 bases; nucleotides outside the gene matches: 9. Germline V gene lookup returns CDR1 SGHDT and CDR2 YYEEEE.

This clone was observed a handful of times. The chain employs TRBV14 and TRBJ2-1; the match to TRBD2 covers 8 bases. The V gene end was trimmed by 1 base and the J gene end by 2 bases; junction bases not matched to a gene: 1. Germline V gene sequence: CDR1 SGHDN, CDR2 FVKESK. This CDR3 is 15 amino acids long. The CDR3 sequence: CASSQVAGTYNEQFF. In nucleotides, the CDR3 is TGTGCCAGCAGCCAAGTAGCGGGAACCTACAATGAGCAGTTCTTC.

The chain joins TRBV6-6 to TRBJ2-7, with TRBD2 as a possible D gene (6 bases). The CDR3 extends over 14 amino acids. The ends were cut back, 6 bases at V and 3 bases at J, with 15 bases in the middle. The germline gives CDR1 MNHNY, CDR2 SVGAGI (reference sequence). CDR3 in amino acids: CASSQQLGGYEQYF. CDR3 nucleotides: TGTGCCAGCAGCCAACAACTCGGGGGCTACGAGCAGTACTTC.

The V gene is TRBV9, the J gene TRBJ2-1; TRBD1 might be the D (6 bases). Looked up from germline, CDR1 is SGDLS and CDR2 is YYNGEE. The CDR3 is 13 amino acids. V was clipped by 2 bases and J by 7 bases, with 10 bases between them. The CDR3 sequence is CASSVLQGNEQFF. As DNA, the CDR3 is TGTGCCAGCAGCGTTCTCCAGGGGAATGAGCAGTTCTTC.

The J gene is TRBJ2-7, the V gene TRBV5-1, with 7 nucleotides matching TRBD1. After removal of 0 bases from V and 0 bases from J, the junction contained 3 bases not matched to a gene. This CDR3 has 15 residues. Germline V CDR1 and CDR2: SGHRS, YFSETQ. CDR3 protein: CASSLEGQFSYEQYF. The CDR3 DNA follows: TGCGCCAGCAGCTTGGAGGGACAGTTCTCCTACGAGCAGTACTTC.

This clone appeared a single time. This CDR3 reads CASSPRVAGRSYEQYF. In DNA form, the CDR3 reads TGTGCCAGCTCACCAAGGGTCGCAGGGCGTTCCTACGAGCAGTACTTC. This rearrangement joins TRBV18 to TRBJ2-7; D is perhaps TRBD1 (5 bases). Germline CDR1 reads KGHSH; CDR2 reads LQKENI. The V gene lost 2 bases and the J gene lost 1 base, with 15 bases spanning the gap. CDR3 length: 16 residues.